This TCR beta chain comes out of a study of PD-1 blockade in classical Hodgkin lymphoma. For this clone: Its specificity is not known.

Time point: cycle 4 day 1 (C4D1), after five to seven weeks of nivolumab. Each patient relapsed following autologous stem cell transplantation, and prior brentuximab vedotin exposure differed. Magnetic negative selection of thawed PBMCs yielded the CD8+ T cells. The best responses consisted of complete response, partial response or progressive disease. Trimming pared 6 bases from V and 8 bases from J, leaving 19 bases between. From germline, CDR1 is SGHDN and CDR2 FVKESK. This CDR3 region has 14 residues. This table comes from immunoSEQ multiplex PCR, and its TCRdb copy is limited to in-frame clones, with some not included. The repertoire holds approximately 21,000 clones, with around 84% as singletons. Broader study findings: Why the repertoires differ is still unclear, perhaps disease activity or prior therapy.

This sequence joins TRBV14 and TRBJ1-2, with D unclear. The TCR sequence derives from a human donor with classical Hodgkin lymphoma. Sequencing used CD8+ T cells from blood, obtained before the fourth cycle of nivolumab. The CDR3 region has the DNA TGTGCCAGCAGTCCTTTAATACCCTTGGGCGGCTACACCTTC. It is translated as CASSPLIPLGGYTF.